A single TCR beta chain is shown here with its context. These data come from a study of blood T cell repertoires in COVID-19. As for the study in general: Sources were T cells, B-cell-depleted T cells, or PBMCs; the material itself was cDNA or gDNA.

V lost 2 bases to trimming and J lost 6 bases; unmatched junction nucleotides: 6. The CDR3 has 17 residues. Germline V gene sequence: CDR1 SGHTS, CDR2 YDEGEE. TCRdb keeps only in-frame clones here, not all; method: immunoSEQ multiplex PCR. The profile shows around 230,000 clones, about 85% of them singletons. This sequence originates from a man aged 55 to 70 who had recovered from COVID-19. The chain combines TRBV5-8 with TRBJ2-2; 14 bases agree with TRBD2. The specimen was peripheral blood. Here the CDR3 reads CASSFSTSGGAAGELFF. CDR3 bases: TGTGCCAGCAGCTTTTCGACTAGCGGGGGGGCGGCCGGGGAGCTGTTTTTT.